This TCR beta chain originates from a study of shared clonotypes between healthy human individuals. Looking at the study overall: CD4 naive and CD4 memory each took three plates per donor, while CD8 naive took two and CD8 memory one.

Trimming took 1 base from V and 2 from J, leaving 6 bases between them. The CDR3 length is 14 residues. Germline CDR1 reads SNHLY; CDR2 reads FYNNEI. Sequencing was performed with immunoSEQ multiplex PCR; in TCRdb, only in-frame clones are kept and a portion is missing. This sample has some 2,500,000 clones, with roughly 93% found just once. Sequencing was performed on naive CD4+ T cells from PBMCs. Subset: CD45RA+ positively selected. V usage is TRBV2 and J usage is TRBJ1-5, with D possibly being TRBD1 (5 bases). The sequence was obtained from a man aged 18 to 29 in good health. Some clones in this sample may be carry-over from other donors' samples. CDR3: CASSEEGGNQPQHF. The CDR3 DNA follows: TGTGCCAGCAGTGAAGAAGGGGGCAATCAGCCCCAGCATTTT. The variable domain in full, completed from reference TRBV2 and TRBJ1-5, reads EPEVTQTPSHQVTQMGQEVILRCVPISNHLYFYWYRQILGQKVEFLVSFYNNEISEKSEIFDDQFSVERPDGSNFTLKIRSTKLEDSAMYFCASSEEGGNQPQHFGDGTRLSIL.